Given below is one T cell receptor (beta chain) in context. The antigen is undetermined. This entry belongs to a study of shared clonotypes between healthy human individuals. Study at large: Every donor yielded three CD4 naive, three CD4 memory, two CD8 naive and one CD8 memory plate.

Cells designated naive CD8 were CD45RO-negative and were positively selected for CCR7, with terminally differentiated effector memory CD45RA+ cells excluded. The donors, healthy adults who were HIV-negative, had experienced no recent acute infections or vaccinations. The trim removed 4 bases at V and 5 bases at J, leaving 8 bases unmatched. The CDR3 contains 15 residues. CDR1 and CDR2 from the germline V gene are SEHNR and FQNEAQ (reference sequence). An approximately 220 ng quantity of DNA, roughly 30,000 T cell genomes, went into the sorted-subset replicate PCRs. Using immunoSEQ multiplex PCR, the repertoire was profiled, and TCRdb retains in-frame clones only, with some absent. The sample includes 450,000 to 700,000 clones, roughly 96% seen only once; the top ten take 0.11%. Points from the study as a whole: In contrast to clonotypes shared by all four donors, non-shared clonotypes had lower generation probabilities.

Sequencing input: naive CD8+ T cells sorted from blood. The TCR comes from a woman aged 25 to 39 in good health. The chain carries TRBV7-9 and TRBJ2-1; 7 nucleotides match TRBD2. CDR3 amino acids: CASSYKGGRDNEQFF. Written as DNA, the CDR3 is TGTGCCAGCAGCTACAAGGGCGGGAGAGACAATGAGCAGTTCTTC.